The present entry profiles one T cell receptor beta chain with its context. Its specificity is unknown. Germline V CDR1 and CDR2: LGHNA, YNFKEQ. The CDR3 sequence is 15 residues long. Deletions cut 0 bases from V and 0 bases from J, with 7 bases between. The data stem from a study of cytomegalovirus exposure and HLA in healthy donors. Study outcomes and limitations: TCR sequences were mostly rare, though some public TCRs occurred in many donors. Reportedly, TCR beta sequences accurately predicted HLA-A and HLA-B alleles in most subjects. Compared with the roughly 700-donor mean, an Asian-associated ancestry cluster reportedly had fewer N-insertions, according to a later analysis.

There were likely unrecorded immune exposures, though donors were nominally healthy when sampled. Primers for the PCR totalled 60 Vbeta and 13 Jbeta. Generated by immunoSEQ multiplex PCR, the TCRdb table keeps only in-frame clones and is missing some. The table lists some 130,000 clones, 70% to 80% of them singletons. This TCR was recovered from a man in his thirties or forties in good health and CMV-seronegative. Sample: PBMCs. The V and J genes are TRBV4-2 and TRBJ2-3; D is undetermined. The DNA for the CDR3 is TGTGCCAGCAGCCAAGACCCCACTAGCACAGATACGCAGTATTTT. Its translation is CASSQDPTSTDTQYF.